This TCR beta chain was sequenced for a study of persistence of HIV-infected CD4 T cells (dated by TCRdb to the early 2020s). Context from the whole study: The median time the participants had spent on suppressive ART was more than 7 years. Peripheral blood samples of up to about 180 mL were obtained at multiple time points, with the exception of two participants, for whom leukapheresis was performed at a single time point. CMV- and HIV-1 Gag-responding CD4+ T cells were isolated from ART-treated individuals so that antigen-driven clonal expansion of HIV-1-infected cells could be examined. Proviral sequencing was used to assess clonality among infected cells, whereas TCRbeta sequencing gauged the clonality of all cells within each sorted population. For the TCR cluster analysis across participants, about 8 participants were included for CMV and six or seven participants for Gag. General conclusions and limits of the study: A correlation was observed between TCR oligoclonality and proviral oligoclonality within the same sorted populations. Degenerate expanded CDR3beta sequences were enriched in antigen-responding cells, suggesting convergent selection of CD4+ responses to CMV and Gag. Significantly lower TCRbeta richness was observed in CMV- and Gag-responding cells than in anti-CD3/anti-CD28-responding cells, and higher oligoclonality was observed in CMV-responding cells than in CD3/CD28-stimulated and Gag-responding cells. Bulk TCR analyses could not be limited to the rare CMV-responding cells that actually contained HIV-1 proviruses. The study involved few individuals and tested only a limited range of antigens.

TCRbeta repertoires were sequenced from genomic DNA with the immunoSEQ hsTCRB assay version 4 in survey mode. Genomic DNA was diluted to 8 to 10 ng/uL, using up to about 1 ug per sample for TCRbeta sequencing. The paper's data handling went like this. TCRbeta data analysis was done in ImmunoSeq Analyzer 3.0, and diversity was calculated on productive nucleotide rearrangements. Using the Immunarch R package, the improved Chao index served to estimate lower-bound TCR diversity and the Gini coefficient served to estimate clonality. Different nucleotide rearrangements encoding the same CDR3beta amino acid sequence were counted as distinct clonotypes. TCRbeta sequences significantly enriched in antigen-responding cells relative to anti-CD3/anti-CD28-activated cells were identified by differential abundance analysis. GLIPH2 clustered TCRs by predicted peptide-MHC specificity, both within individual participants and across merged participant data sets. TCRdb limited this immuneACCESS table to in-frame rearrangements with V and J called. A share of clones is missing; checked studies link under half to unresolved V genes, and the rest is unexplained. V, J and clone size reflect that table, while D and trimming were determined from the DNA. Present in this sample are under 40,000 clones, approximately 70% of which were seen just once. The ten largest clones take up 1.4% of the sample.

The table lists this clone with a few counts. Its recognized antigen is unknown. Within one base of it there is no much larger clone, and no base qualities were kept. The sample's treatment or condition label, decoded: suppressive antiretroviral therapy. A pool of overlapping 15-mer peptides from HIV-1 Gag, at around 0.99 ug per peptide per mL, was used to stimulate the cells. Responding CD4+ T cells were sorted by upregulation of both CD40 ligand and CD69. HIV-1-infected adults in whom suppressive ART had been started during chronic infection were enrolled as participants. For at least 4 years, participants had undetectable plasma HIV-1 RNA, below 50 copies/mL. To be included, a participant needed positive CMV serology and a CD4+ T cell count above 400 cells/uL. Before stimulation, PBMCs were isolated using density centrifugation and then depleted of CD8+ T cells. For less than 20 hours, the CD8-depleted PBMCs were stimulated with anti-CD28/CD49d costimulation, a CD40-blocking antibody, and enfuvirtide to prevent new infections. Cells were sorted on a Beckman Coulter MoFlo Legacy or XDP sorter, with propidium iodide excluding dead cells. For samples with more than one million cells, genomic DNA was extracted with the QIAamp DNA Mini Kit, and for all other samples the Quick-DNA Microprep Kit was used.

The sample was CD4+ T cells sorted from PBMCs after approximately 20-hour stimulation, taken from a patient who received antiretroviral therapy. What the cell subset or site label conveys for this sample: CD40L+CD69+ CD4 T cells responding to HIV-1 Gag peptides. The receptor was derived from an adult man with HIV who was CMV-seropositive.

The encoded CDR3 is CASSAGTGQSPLHF. The sequenced DNA: TGTGCCAGCAGCGCCGGGACAGGGCAATCACCCCTCCACTTT. The sequence is built from TRBV2 and TRBJ1-6, with 9 junctional bases fitting TRBD1. The CDR3 covers 14 residues, taking in both the cysteine and the phenylalanine. Only the CDR3 DNA stays, 42 bases, in frame from base 1. Germline trimming amounts to 6 bases on V and 10 bases on J, with 7 as the count of junction bases outside the gene matches. CDR1 is given as SNHLY and CDR2 as FYNNEI, both from the germline V gene. With the portions outside the CDR3 filled from the reference TRBV2 and TRBJ1-6 genes, the complete variable region becomes EPEVTQTPSHQVTQMGQEVILRCVPISNHLYFYWYRQILGQKVEFLVSFYNNEISEKSEIFDDQFSVERPDGSNFTLKIRSTKLEDSAMYFCASSAGTGQSPLHFGNGTRLTVT.